A selection of T cell receptor beta chains follows, all from one sample in a study of T cells in Graves' hyperthyroidism and ophthalmopathy. MiXCR was run by TCRdb on the multiplex PCR reads, yielding one entry per CDR3 protein. The table lists over 150,000 distinct CDR3 sequences, about 17% of them singletons. The source material was blood. The receptors come from a woman in her fifties or sixties with Graves' hyperthyroidism. Each CDR3 is given with its conserved first and last residue. The D gene is left open where the match is weak. Clone size is shown for a subset of rows, as once, few, many or a class of expanded clone.

V,size,J,D,CDR3,DNA
TRBV7-3,many,TRBJ2-7,NA,CASSLTKGYEQYF,TGTGCCAGCAGCTTAACGAAAGGTTACGAGCAGTACTTC
TRBV11-1,many,TRBJ1-1,NA,CASSFGSNTEAFF,TGTGCCAGCAGCTTTGGCAGTAACACTGAAGCTTTCTTT
TRBV20-1,many,TRBJ2-1,TRBD2,CSATTGTSDNEQFF,TGCAGTGCCACCACCGGGACTAGCGACAATGAGCAGTTCTTC
TRBV7-6,many,TRBJ2-3,TRBD2,CASSQASGSTDTQYF,TGTGCCAGCAGCCAAGCTAGCGGGAGTACAGATACGCAGTATTTT
TRBV28,many,TRBJ2-3,TRBD1,CASSLSQGVNTQYF,TGTGCCAGCAGTTTAAGCCAGGGGGTTAATACGCAGTATTTT
TRBV3-1,NA,TRBJ2-7,NA,CASSQGGLNPYEQYF,TGTGCCAGCAGCCAAGGGGGGCTAAACCCCTACGAGCAGTACTTC
TRBV10-2,NA,TRBJ2-7,TRBD2,CASSPGTSGFYEQYF,TGCGCCAGCAGTCCCGGGACTAGCGGGTTCTACGAGCAGTACTTC
TRBV6-1,few,TRBJ1-4,NA,CASTQGGVREKLFF,TGTGCCAGCACCCAAGGGGGGGTACGGGAAAAACTGTTTTTT
TRBV20-1,NA,TRBJ2-7,NA,CSAADLAVEQYF,TGCAGTGCGGCCGATCTAGCTGTCGAGCAGTACTTC
TRBV24-1,many,TRBJ2-3,TRBD1,CATSEPDREVADTQYF,TGTGCCACCAGTGAACCGGACAGGGAAGTAGCAGATACGCAGTATTTT
TRBV30,NA,TRBJ1-2,NA,CAWLSRAYTF,TGTGCCTGGTTGTCCCGGGCCTACACCTTC
TRBV28,many,TRBJ2-1,TRBD1,CASSFGDRYHNEQFF,TGTGCCAGCAGTTTTGGGGACAGGTATCACAATGAGCAGTTCTTC
TRBV19,few,TRBJ1-2,TRBD1,CASKGQTTYGYTF,TGTGCCAGTAAGGGACAGACTACCTATGGCTACACCTTC
TRBV2,many,TRBJ1-1,NA,CASSASRAKNTEAFF,TGTGCCAGCAGTGCGTCCAGGGCTAAGAACACTGAAGCTTTCTTT
TRBV6-1,many,TRBJ2-7,TRBD1,CASSEAEQGRRYEQYF,TGTGCCAGCAGTGAAGCCGAACAGGGGAGAAGGTACGAGCAGTACTTC